Reported below is one TCR beta chain. In the authors' methods: Estimated nucleated cell counts came from reference gene primer amplification. Using immunoSEQ multiplex PCR, the repertoire was profiled, and TCRdb retains in-frame clones only, with some absent. V, J and clone size are those of that table, while D and trimming were read from the DNA. The sample contains around 57,000 clones, roughly nine tenths of which appear only once. The data stem from a study of blood T cell repertoires in COVID-19. Across the study: Donors in the United States, Italy and Spain gave samples during acute or convalescent COVID-19. PBMCs, B-cell-depleted T cells, or T cells provided the cDNA or gDNA that made up the material.

The sequenced sample was peripheral blood. This sequence was found in a man in his forties or fifties with acute or convalescent COVID-19.

The CDR3 region has the DNA TGTGCCAGCAGCTTAGGTACGGGGATCGGCAATCAGCCCCAGCATTTT. Encoded protein: CASSLGTGIGNQPQHF. This rearrangement joins TRBV7-9 to TRBJ1-5; D is ambiguous. The CDR3 is made up of 16 amino acids. V was pared by 1 base and J by 2 bases, with 12 bases between. Germline lookup yields CDR1 SEHNR and CDR2 FQNEAQ (reference sequence).